This T cell receptor (beta chain) is drawn from a study of neoadjuvant anti-PD-1 for oral cavity cancer (dated by TCRdb to the early 2020s). Regarding the research as a whole: Patients mostly received three to four biweekly doses of nivolumab at 3 mg/kg before curative-intent surgical resection. The parent correlative cohort had over ten patients and a response rate of about 31%. A fourth nivolumab dose was given around day 43 to patients without progression, and definitive surgical resection was performed in those patients on days 50-56. Patients with complete response, partial response or stable disease by RECIST 1.1 were defined as responders, whereas patients with progression were defined as non-responders. The study at large found these results: Larger post-treatment sizes of preexisting intratumoral clones correlated with greater tumor shrinkage, suggesting expansion of preexisting clones contributed to response. Higher pretreatment blood TCRbeta clonality and lower post-treatment tumor TCRbeta clonality were correlated with higher pretreatment blood Treg/Th17 ratios. Only three patients per response group were included in the TCR analyses, and the authors called for validation in larger cohorts.

The CDR3 sequence holds 12 residues, the cysteine and phenylalanine included. Only CDR3 DNA is held: 36 bases, read in frame from base 1. For CDR1 and CDR2, the germline V gene lists MNHEY and SVGAGI. V is shortened by 2 bases, J by 3 bases, and the region joining them spans 4 bases. Turning to this clone: It has no known antigen specificity. The input lacks base qualities; no much larger clone sits a single base away.

Read against the paper, the sample's time point label means: after neoadjuvant nivolumab, at surgical resection. Patients had been newly diagnosed with stage II-IVA oral cavity squamous cell carcinoma, and no prior systemic or radiation treatment had been given to the patients. Everyone in the cohort had locally advanced, HPV-negative oral cavity squamous cell carcinoma. Samples came from a longitudinal correlative study of a single-arm phase II trial of neoadjuvant nivolumab in oral cavity squamous cell carcinoma. Genomic DNA-based TCRbeta sequencing was performed on subject-matched pre- and post-treatment PBMCs and tumors from three responders and three non-responders. For tumor tissue, genomic DNA extraction relied on the Maxwell RSC DNA from Tissue kit. Survey sequencing of tumors used two replicates per sample, and the tumor libraries mostly started from 4.5 to 6 ug of input genomic DNA. The immunoSEQ hsTCRbeta kit was used to prepare TCRbeta libraries according to the manufacturer's instructions. An Illumina NovaSeq 6000 S4 flow cell was used to sequence the final libraries, which had first been combined to 3 nM. The study's own analysis went as follows. The immunoSEQ Analyzer was used for raw data preprocessing and quality control. The analysis was restricted to productive rearrangements, with each unique CDR3 amino acid sequence defining a clonotype. Repertoire clonality was estimated as the Gini-Simpson index, which was calculated using the R package tcR. Student's t test was used to compare Gini indices, while Pearson correlation assessed associations with tumor size change. Here the immuneACCESS table is served through TCRdb, limited to in-frame sequences with V and J called. Missing clones are a known gap in these copies; in checked studies unresolved V genes cover under half, and the rest lacks a known reason. V and J calls and clone size follow that table, whereas D and trimming were derived from the DNA. This sample is represented by 20,000 to 25,000 clones; more than 40% of them were singletons. The ten largest clones add up to around 40% of the sample.

Sequencing was performed on tumor tissue, taken after nivolumab (anti-PD-1) treatment. The rearrangement combines TRBV6-5 with TRBJ1-1, with the identity of the D gene unclear. This sequence originates from a person aged 40 to 85 with oral cavity squamous cell carcinoma. The encoded CDR3 is CASSYPYTEAFF. The sequenced DNA: TGTGCCAGCAGTTACCCCTACACTGAAGCTTTCTTT.